One T cell receptor (beta chain) is described in this entry. Trimming cost V 0 bases and J 10 bases; bases outside gene matches: 9. This CDR3 region has 16 residues. Germline assignment: CDR1 LGHDT and CDR2 YNNKEL (reference sequence). In the original analysis: It was from reference gene primer amplification that nucleated cell counts were estimated. Sequenced by immunoSEQ multiplex PCR; TCRdb stores in-frame clones only, minus some. The V and J calls and clone size are taken from that table; D and trimming were inferred from the DNA. The repertoire holds around 97,000 clones, with 84% as singletons. The data stem from a study of blood T cell repertoires in COVID-19.

The material sequenced was peripheral blood. The chain recombines TRBV3-1 (or the pseudogene TRBV3-2) with TRBJ2-1; 10 bases line up with TRBD2. The origin of this receptor is a human donor in a cohort sampled during active or convalescent COVID-19. The CDR3 sequence: CASSQERSSGGPEQFF. CDR3 DNA: TGTGCCAGCAGCCAAGAAAGGTCTAGCGGGGGACCCGAGCAGTTCTTC.